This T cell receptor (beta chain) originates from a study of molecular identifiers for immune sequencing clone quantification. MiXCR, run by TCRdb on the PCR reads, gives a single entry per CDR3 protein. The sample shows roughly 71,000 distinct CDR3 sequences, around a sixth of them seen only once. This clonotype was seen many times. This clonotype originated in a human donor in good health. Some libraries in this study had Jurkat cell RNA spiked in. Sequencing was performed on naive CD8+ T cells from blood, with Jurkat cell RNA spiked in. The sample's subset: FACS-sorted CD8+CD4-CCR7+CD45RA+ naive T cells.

The CDR3 here is CASSQEVSSGRTYEQYF. Written as DNA, the CDR3 is TGCGCCAGCAGCCAAGAGGTATCCAGCGGGAGGACCTACGAGCAGTACTTC. The chain is built from TRBV4-1 and TRBJ2-7, with TRBD2 matching over 9 bases. The CDR3 length is 17 residues. Unmatched junction bases numbered 8, after V lost 0 bases and J lost 2 bases. Per the germline V gene, CDR1 is MGHRA and CDR2 is YSYEKL.